What follows is one T cell receptor beta chain and its context. Profiling relied on immunoSEQ multiplex PCR, and the TCRdb table lists in-frame clones only, not all of them. The sample contains 200,000 to 250,000 clones, roughly 85% of which appear only once. Those who participated ranged in age from roughly 18 to 90 years and resided in roughly 26 US areas. A case of COVID-19 had been met by exposed participants within 2 weeks before study entry. The data are from a study of blood T cell repertoires in COVID-19. The sequence came from a woman between 40 and 50 years old who had been exposed to COVID-19. The sequencing sample was made of PBMCs or T cells enriched from blood (not recorded which).

The CDR3 region has the DNA TGTGCCAGCAGTCGGGGGGATTGGGACTACACCTTC. This translates into CASSRGDWDYTF. The rearrangement uses TRBV25-1 and TRBJ1-2; D is perhaps TRBD1 (5 bases). Germline CDR1 is MGHDK and CDR2 is SYGVNS. V was clipped by 5 bases and J by 10 bases, with 14 bases between them. The CDR3 has 12 residues.